These 8 T cell receptor beta chains came from one sample sequenced in a study of cytomegalovirus exposure and HLA in healthy donors. 60 Vbeta and 13 Jbeta primers were used in PCR. Clones were sequenced by immunoSEQ multiplex PCR, and TCRdb holds only the in-frame ones, with some missing. The sample shows around 80,000 clones, roughly 65% of them seen only once. Specimen: PBMCs. These receptors all stem from a male donor in good health and CMV-seropositive.

V gene TRBV4-3 combines with J gene TRBJ2-5; D perhaps matches TRBD2 (5 bases). The V and J ends lost 0 bases and 5 bases respectively, with 10 bases between them. This CDR3 has 14 residues. Germline-derived CDR1 and CDR2 are LGHNA and YSLEER. The CDR3: CASSQDGGPETQYF. The CDR3 nucleotides read TGCGCCAGCAGCCAAGATGGAGGCCCCGAGACCCAGTACTTC.

This chain's CDR3 is CASGGQGVLTF. CDR3 coding DNA: TGTGCCAGTGGCGGGCAAGGCGTCCTGACTTTC. This chain uses TRBV19 with TRBJ2-6, with TRBD2 as a possible D gene (5 bases). V was clipped by 8 bases and J by 12 bases, with 11 bases between them. The germline V gene encodes CDR1 LNHDA and CDR2 SQIVND (reference sequence). This CDR3 comprises 11 residues.

A few counts support this clone. The chain employs TRBV18 and TRBJ2-5, with 11 bases identical to TRBD2. Trimming at V came to 0 bases and at J to 4 bases, leaving 4 bases not matched to a gene. Germline CDR1 KGHSH, CDR2 LQKENI. The CDR3 spans 16 residues. CDR3 protein: CASSPPLAGGRETQYF. The CDR3 nucleotides read TGTGCCAGCTCACCACCTCTAGCGGGGGGAAGAGAGACCCAGTACTTC. The full variable domain, rest sourced from reference TRBV18 and TRBJ2-5, is NAGVMQNPRHLVRRRGQEARLRCSPMKGHSHVYWYRQLPEEGLKFMVYLQKENIIDESGMPKERFSAEFPKEGPSILRIQQVVRGDSAAYFCASSPPLAGGRETQYFGPGTRLLVL.

The chain uses TRBV29-1 and TRBJ2-3; 8 bases are a match to TRBD1. This CDR3 is built from 12 residues. With 6 bases clipped from V and 4 bases from J, the junction kept 3 bases outside the gene matches. Germline V gives CDR1 SQVTM, CDR2 ANQGSEA. CDR3 nucleotide sequence: TGCAGCGTCCGGACAGGGTCAGATACGCAGTATTTT. It codes for CSVRTGSDTQYF.

This chain links TRBV28 with TRBJ1-2; maybe TRBD1 (6 bases). From germline, CDR1 is MDHEN and CDR2 SYDVKM. Trimming removed 7 bases from V and 6 bases from J, with 21 bases in between. The CDR3 has 15 residues. The CDR3 protein is CASMYSGGLRDGYTF. The CDR3 bases are TGTGCCAGCATGTATAGCGGGGGGCTCCGGGATGGCTACACCTTC.

This rearrangement joins TRBV9 to TRBJ2-2, with 12 bases that match TRBD1. The CDR3 length is 16 residues. Losses at the gene ends were 3 bases for V and 6 bases for J; bases not matched to a gene: 6. The germline CDR1 and CDR2 sequences are SGDLS and YYNGEE. CDR3 nucleotides: TGTGCCAGCAGCGCCAGGGACAGGGGGCGCCCCGGGGAGCTGTTTTTT. Protein: CASSARDRGRPGELFF.

V usage is TRBV7-8 and J usage is TRBJ1-4; TRBD1 might be the D (6 bases). The CDR3 contains 14 residues. Looked up from germline, CDR1 is SGHVS and CDR2 is FQNEAQ. Trimming took 4 bases from V and 6 from J, leaving 12 bases between them. The CDR3 loop reads CASSSDSGHEKLFF. The CDR3, as DNA: TGTGCCAGCAGCTCGGACAGCGGCCATGAAAAACTGTTTTTT.

The rearrangement links TRBV18 to TRBJ2-5; D may be TRBD2 (6 bases). CDR3 length: 14 residues. Trimming stripped 4 bases from V and 1 base from J, with 10 bases between. Germline CDR1 reads KGHSH; CDR2 reads LQKENI. The CDR3, as DNA: TGTGCCAGCTCACAGCAAGCGGGCCAAGAGACCCAGTACTTC. This gives the protein CASSQQAGQETQYF.